What follows is one T cell receptor (beta chain) and its context. Other DNA sequences within the sample encode an identical CDR3. Original data processing: Researchers report that nucleated cell counts were estimated from reference gene primer amplification. Profiled with immunoSEQ multiplex PCR; TCRdb holds only in-frame clones, not every one. V, J and clone size are taken as reported in that table, and D and trimming were inferred from the DNA itself. The sample consists of about 300,000 clones, roughly 87% of them appearing once. The CDR3 is made up of 15 amino acids. In germline, CDR1 is MDHEN, CDR2 SYDVKM. V dropped 4 bases and J dropped 1; count of bases not matched to a gene: 3. The data belong to a study of blood T cell repertoires in COVID-19. Whole-study context: Specimens from acute and convalescent COVID-19 originated in the United States, Italy and Spain. T cells, B-cell-depleted T cells, or PBMCs supplied cDNA or gDNA.

Specimen: peripheral blood. The chain is built from TRBV28 and TRBJ1-5, with 8 bases aligning to TRBD1. The receptor's source is a man younger than 30 with active or convalescent COVID-19. In DNA, the CDR3 is TGTGCCAGCAGTTCTACAGGGGGGAGCAATCAGCCCCAGCATTTT. Protein sequence: CASSSTGGSNQPQHF.